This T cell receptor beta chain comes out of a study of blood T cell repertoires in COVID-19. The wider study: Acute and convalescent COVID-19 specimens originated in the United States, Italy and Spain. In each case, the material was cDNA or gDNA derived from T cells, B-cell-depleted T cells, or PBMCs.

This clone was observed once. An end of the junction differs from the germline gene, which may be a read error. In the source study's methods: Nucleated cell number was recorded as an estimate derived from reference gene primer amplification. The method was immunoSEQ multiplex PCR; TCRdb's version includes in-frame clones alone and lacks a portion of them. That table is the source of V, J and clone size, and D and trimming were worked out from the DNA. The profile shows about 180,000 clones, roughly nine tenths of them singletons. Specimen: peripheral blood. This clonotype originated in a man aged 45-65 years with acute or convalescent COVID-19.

The CDR3 reads CASSPLPGQGAHF. The CDR3 nucleotides read TGTGCCAGCAGCCCCCTCCCGGGACAGGGGGCACATTTT. The V call is TRBV5-4, the J call TRBJ1-3, with 12 nucleotides matching TRBD1. Germline V CDR1 and CDR2: SGHNT, YYREEE (reference sequence). This CDR3 region has 13 residues. The complete variable domain, with remaining parts taken from reference TRBV5-4 and TRBJ1-3, reads ETGVTQSPTHLIKTRGQQVTLRCSSQSGHNTVSWYQQALGQGPQFIFQYYREEENGRGNFPPRFSGLQFPNYSSELNVNALELDDSALYLCASSPLPGQGAHFGEGSWLTVV.